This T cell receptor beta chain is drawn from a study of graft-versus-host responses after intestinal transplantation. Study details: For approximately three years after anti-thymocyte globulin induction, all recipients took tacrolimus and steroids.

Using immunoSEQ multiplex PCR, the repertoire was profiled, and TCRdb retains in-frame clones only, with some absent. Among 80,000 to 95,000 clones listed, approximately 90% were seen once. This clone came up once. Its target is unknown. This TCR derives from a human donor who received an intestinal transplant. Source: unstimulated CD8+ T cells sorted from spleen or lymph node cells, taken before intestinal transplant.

CDR3 loop: CASSIGRDTEAFF. The DNA for the CDR3 is TGTGCCAGCAGCATCGGACGGGACACTGAAGCTTTCTTT. The chain combines TRBV7-3 with TRBJ1-1; D unresolved. The CDR3 sequence is 13 residues long. V dropped 5 bases and J dropped 3 bases, with 10 bases sitting between them. The germline CDR1 and CDR2 sequences are SGHTA and FQGTGA.